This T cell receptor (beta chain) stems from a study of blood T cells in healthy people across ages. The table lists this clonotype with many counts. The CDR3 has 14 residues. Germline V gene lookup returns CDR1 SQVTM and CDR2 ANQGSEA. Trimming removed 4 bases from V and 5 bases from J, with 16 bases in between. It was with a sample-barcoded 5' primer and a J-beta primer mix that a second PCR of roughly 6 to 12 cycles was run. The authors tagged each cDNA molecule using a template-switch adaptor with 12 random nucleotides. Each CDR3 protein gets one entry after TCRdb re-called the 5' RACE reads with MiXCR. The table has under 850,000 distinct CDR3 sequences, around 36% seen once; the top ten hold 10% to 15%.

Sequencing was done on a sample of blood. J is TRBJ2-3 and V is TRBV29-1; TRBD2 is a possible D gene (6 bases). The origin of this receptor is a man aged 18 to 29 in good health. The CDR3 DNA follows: TGCAGCGTTGGGGAGGAGGCGGGATTAGATACGCAGTATTTT. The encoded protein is CSVGEEAGLDTQYF.